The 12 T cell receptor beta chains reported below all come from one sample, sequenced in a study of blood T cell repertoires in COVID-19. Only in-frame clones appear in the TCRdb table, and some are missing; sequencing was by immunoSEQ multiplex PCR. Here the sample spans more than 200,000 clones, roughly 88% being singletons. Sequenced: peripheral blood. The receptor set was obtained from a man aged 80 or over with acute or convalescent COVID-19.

Here the CDR3 DNA reads TGTGCCAGCAGCCCCTGGGGCCCCAGCTCCTACAATGAGCAGTTCTTC. Translation gives CASSPWGPSSYNEQFF. The chain couples TRBV9 to TRBJ2-1; a possible D gene is TRBD1 (5 bases). The CDR3 covers 16 residues. Trimming removed 4 bases at V and 0 bases at J, with 14 bases between. Per the germline V gene, CDR1 is SGDLS and CDR2 is YYNGEE.

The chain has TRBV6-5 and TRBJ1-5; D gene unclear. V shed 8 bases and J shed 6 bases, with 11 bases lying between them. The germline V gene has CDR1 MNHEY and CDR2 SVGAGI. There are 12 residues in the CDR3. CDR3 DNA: TGTGCCAGCGGCTCAACATTTCAGCCCCAGCATTTT. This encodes CASGSTFQPQHF.

CDR3: CASSYVAGNYNEQFF. The CDR3 nucleotides read TGTGCCAGCAGTTACGTAGCAGGGAACTACAATGAGCAGTTCTTC. This chain joins TRBV6-5 and TRBJ2-1; a weak D match, TRBD1 (5 bases). V was cut by 2 bases and J by 3 bases, with 11 bases left in between. The CDR3 totals 15 residues. Germline-derived CDR1 and CDR2 are MNHEY and SVGAGI.

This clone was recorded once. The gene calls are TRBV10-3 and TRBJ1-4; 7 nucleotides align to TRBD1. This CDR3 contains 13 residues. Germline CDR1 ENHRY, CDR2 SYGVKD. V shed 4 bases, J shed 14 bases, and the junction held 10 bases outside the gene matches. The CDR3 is CAISATNPDRLFF. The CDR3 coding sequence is TGTGCCATCAGTGCCACAAACCCGGACAGGCTGTTTTTT.

CDR3 loop: CSVGQGSRETQYF. The CDR3 bases are TGCAGCGTTGGACAGGGAAGTCGGGAGACCCAGTACTTC. This rearrangement joins TRBV29-1 to TRBJ2-5; 7 bases are a match to TRBD1. Per germline, CDR1 SQVTM and CDR2 ANQGSEA. Germline trimming cut 4 bases from V and 5 bases from J; bases unmatched to any gene: 7. The CDR3 length is 13 residues.

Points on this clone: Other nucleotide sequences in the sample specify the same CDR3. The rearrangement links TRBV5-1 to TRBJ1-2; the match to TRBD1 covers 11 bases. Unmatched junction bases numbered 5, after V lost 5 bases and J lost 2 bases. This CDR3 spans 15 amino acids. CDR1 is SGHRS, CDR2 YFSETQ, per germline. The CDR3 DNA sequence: TGCGCCAGCAGTCGGACAGGGGGCGCCAACTATGGCTACACCTTC. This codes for CASSRTGGANYGYTF.

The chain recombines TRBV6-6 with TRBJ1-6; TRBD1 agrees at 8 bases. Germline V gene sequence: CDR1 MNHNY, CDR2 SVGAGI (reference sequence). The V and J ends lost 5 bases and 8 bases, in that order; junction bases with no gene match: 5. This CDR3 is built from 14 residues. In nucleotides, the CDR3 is TGTGCCAGCAGTGCGGACAGGGTTGATTCACCCCTCCACTTT. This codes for CASSADRVDSPLHF.

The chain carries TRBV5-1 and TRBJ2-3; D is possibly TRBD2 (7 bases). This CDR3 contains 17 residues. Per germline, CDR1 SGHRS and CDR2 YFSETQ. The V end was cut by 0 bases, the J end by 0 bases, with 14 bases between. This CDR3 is CASSLEGGLPSTDTQYF. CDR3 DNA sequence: TGCGCCAGCAGCTTGGAGGGGGGACTACCTAGCACAGATACGCAGTATTTT.

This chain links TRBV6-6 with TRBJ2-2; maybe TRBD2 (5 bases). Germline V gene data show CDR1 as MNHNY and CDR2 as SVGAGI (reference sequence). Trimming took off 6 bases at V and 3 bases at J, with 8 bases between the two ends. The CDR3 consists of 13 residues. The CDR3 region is CASSERYTGELFF. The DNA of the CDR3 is TGTGCCAGCAGCGAGCGGTACACCGGGGAGCTGTTTTTT.

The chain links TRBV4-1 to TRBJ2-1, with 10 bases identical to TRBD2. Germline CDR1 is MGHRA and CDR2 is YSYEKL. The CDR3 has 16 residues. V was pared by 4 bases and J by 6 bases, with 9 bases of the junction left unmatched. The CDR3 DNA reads TGCGCCAGCAGCCCTTACGGGACTAGCGAAGGCAATGAGCAGTTCTTC. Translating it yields CASSPYGTSEGNEQFF.

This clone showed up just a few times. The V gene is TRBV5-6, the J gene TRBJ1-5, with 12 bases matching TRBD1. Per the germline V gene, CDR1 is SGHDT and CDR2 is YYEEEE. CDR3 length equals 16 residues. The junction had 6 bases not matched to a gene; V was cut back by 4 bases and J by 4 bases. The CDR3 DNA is TGTGCCAGCAGCCAGGGGACAGGGGGCCCTAATCAGCCCCAGCATTTT. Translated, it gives CASSQGTGGPNQPQHF.

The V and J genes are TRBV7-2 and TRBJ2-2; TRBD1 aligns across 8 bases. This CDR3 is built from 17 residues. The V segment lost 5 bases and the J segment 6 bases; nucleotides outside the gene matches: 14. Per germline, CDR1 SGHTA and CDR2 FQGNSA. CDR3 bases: TGTGCCAGCAGCCCCCAAACAGGGGGTGTAGGGGCCGGGGAGCTGTTTTTT. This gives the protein CASSPQTGGVGAGELFF.